The 5 T cell receptor beta chains listed next were all sequenced from one sample in a study of blood T cell repertoires in COVID-19. Sequencing used immunoSEQ multiplex PCR; TCRdb keeps in-frame clones, though not all of them. The sample consists of 450,000 or so clones, about 90% of them appearing once. Material: peripheral blood. Source of these receptors: a man younger than 35 with COVID-19, enrolled during active disease.

The chain uses TRBV7-2 and TRBJ2-7; 8 bases are shared with TRBD1. V lost 5 bases and J lost 3; bases outside the gene matches: 9. The germline gives CDR1 SGHTA, CDR2 FQGNSA. This CDR3 spans 15 amino acids. The CDR3 nucleotides are TGTGCCAGCAGCCCTACCGTAGGACAGGGCTACGAGCAGTACTTC. Its translation: CASSPTVGQGYEQYF.

The chain combines TRBV24-1 with TRBJ2-2; the match to TRBD2 covers 15 bases. This CDR3 contains 21 residues. V shed 4 bases, J shed 2 bases, and the junction held 13 bases outside the gene matches. Per the germline V gene, CDR1 is KGHDR and CDR2 is SFDVKD. CDR3 sequence reads: CATSDSSPGTSGRSNTGELFF. The DNA for the CDR3 is TGTGCCACCAGTGACTCAAGTCCCGGGACTAGCGGGAGGAGCAACACCGGGGAGCTGTTTTTT.

This rearrangement joins TRBV7-9 to TRBJ1-2; TRBD1 is a possible D gene (6 bases). In germline, CDR1 is SEHNR, CDR2 FQNEAQ (reference sequence). This CDR3 region has 15 residues. Trimming took 5 bases from V and 5 from J, leaving 18 bases between them. CDR3 nucleotide sequence: TGTGCCAGCAGCCCCACCCGACAGGACCCATATGGCTACACCTTC. Protein product: CASSPTRQDPYGYTF.

This clone has just one count. The gene calls are TRBV15 and TRBJ1-6; 9 bases fit TRBD1. Losses at the gene ends were 8 bases for V and 8 bases for J; bases not matched to a gene: 1. The CDR3 runs to 12 residues. CDR1 is LNHNV, CDR2 YYDKDF, per germline (reference sequence). The CDR3 DNA is TGTGCCACCGGGACAGGGTATTCACCCCTCCACTTT. Its translation is CATGTGYSPLHF.

The chain employs TRBV7-8 and TRBJ2-3; 10 positions agree with TRBD1. The germline gives CDR1 SGHVS, CDR2 FQNEAQ. Trimming at V came to 7 bases and at J to 4 bases, leaving 11 bases not matched to a gene. This CDR3 is 16 amino acids long. CDR3 region: CASNPSPGQGPDTQYF. DNA for the CDR3: TGTGCCAGCAACCCTTCCCCGGGACAGGGGCCAGATACGCAGTATTTT.